The rows below give T cell receptor beta chains drawn from one sample of a study of blood T cell repertoires in COVID-19. Sequencing used immunoSEQ multiplex PCR; TCRdb keeps in-frame clones, though not all of them. The data show 150,000 to 200,000 clones, roughly 85% seen once. Input material: peripheral blood. All receptors derive from a man aged 45 to 65 with active or convalescent COVID-19. Each CDR3 is given with its conserved first and last residue. Fields, in order: V gene, J gene, D gene, CDR3 protein, CDR3 DNA. The D gene is left open where the match is weak.

V gene: TRBV5-1; J gene: TRBJ1-1; D gene: .; CDR3 protein: CASSPGMNTEAFF; CDR3 DNA: TGCGCCAGCAGCCCAGGGATGAACACTGAAGCTTTCTTT
V gene: TRBV7-3; J gene: TRBJ2-3; D gene: TRBD2; CDR3 protein: CASSTGTTDTQYF; CDR3 DNA: TGTGCCAGCAGCACCGGGACTACCGATACGCAGTATTTT
V gene: TRBV7-2; J gene: TRBJ2-1; D gene: .; CDR3 protein: CASSLDRARVDEQFF; CDR3 DNA: TGTGCCAGCAGCTTAGATCGAGCTAGAGTCGATGAGCAGTTCTTC
V gene: TRBV18; J gene: TRBJ2-7; D gene: .; CDR3 protein: CASSPRGHPYEQYF; CDR3 DNA: TGTGCCAGCTCACCCCGCGGGCACCCCTACGAGCAGTACTTC
V gene: TRBV6-5; J gene: TRBJ1-4; D gene: TRBD1; CDR3 protein: CASSQTGSNEKLFF; CDR3 DNA: TGTGCCAGCAGTCAGACAGGGTCTAATGAAAAACTGTTTTTT
V gene: TRBV27; J gene: TRBJ2-1; D gene: TRBD2; CDR3 protein: CASSLLAGGQSNEQFF; CDR3 DNA: TGTGCCAGCAGTCTTTTAGCGGGGGGCCAAAGTAATGAGCAGTTCTTC
V gene: TRBV4-1; J gene: TRBJ1-5; D gene: TRBD1; CDR3 protein: CASSQVPTGNQPQHF; CDR3 DNA: TGCGCCAGCAGCCAAGTCCCGACAGGGAATCAGCCCCAGCATTTT
V gene: TRBV5-1; J gene: TRBJ2-7; D gene: TRBD1; CDR3 protein: CASSAMGQGTYEQYF; CDR3 DNA: TGCGCCAGCAGCGCGATGGGACAGGGGACCTACGAGCAGTACTTC
V gene: TRBV7-7; J gene: TRBJ2-1; D gene: .; CDR3 protein: CASSLTGYNEQFF; CDR3 DNA: TGTGCCAGCAGCTTGACAGGTTACAATGAGCAGTTCTTC
V gene: TRBV4-1; J gene: TRBJ2-1; D gene: TRBD2; CDR3 protein: CASSQPGLAGYNEQFF; CDR3 DNA: TGCGCCAGCAGCCAGCCAGGACTAGCGGGATACAATGAGCAGTTCTTC